Below, one T cell receptor (beta chain) is given with its context. UMIs were included in TCR beta cDNA generated by 5'RACE template switching. Reanalyzing the 5' RACE reads, TCRdb keeps one entry per CDR3 protein, without DNA. The sample data list under 600,000 distinct CDR3 sequences. The data derive from a study of T cells expressing NK-cell markers. The sequencing sample was made of blood T cells: a sorted CD56 or NKG2C T cell subset, CD4+ or CD8+ T cells, or bulk PBMC T cells (not recorded which). The sequence was obtained from a woman between 50 and 59 years old in good health.

The CDR3 loop is CASRVRHEQFF. The chain carries TRBV12-3 or TRBV12-4 and TRBJ2-1. There are 11 residues in the CDR3.